The clone carrying this TCR beta chain has only one observation. No antigen is known for it. This specimen belongs to a study of monozygotic twins with cystic fibrosis. Study conclusions and caveats: Median Simpson clonality of about 0.01 suggested naive T cells predominated.

The germline CDR1 and CDR2 sequences are MNHEY and SVGAGI. The CDR3 totals 15 residues. Trimming pared 1 base from V and 5 bases from J, leaving 13 bases between. Repertoires were generated with immunoSEQ multiplex PCR, while TCRdb's copy carries only in-frame clones and drops some. The sample comprises 22,000 or so clones, 87% of which are singletons, and around 1.3% rests with the top ten. The specimen sequenced was blood. V is TRBV6-5 and J is TRBJ2-3, with a possible D match to TRBD2 (7 bases). This TCR derives from a woman aged 25 to 39 with cystic fibrosis. In DNA, the CDR3 is TGTGCCAGCAGTTACTTCCGGGGGGCCCAAGATACGCAGTATTTT. It translates to CASSYFRGAQDTQYF.